This is a list of T cell receptor beta chains from one sample in a study of blood T cell repertoires in COVID-19. Generated by immunoSEQ multiplex PCR, the TCRdb table keeps only in-frame clones and is missing some. The table has just over 95,000 clones, 82% seen once. The sample comprised peripheral blood. Receptors were obtained from a man aged 80 or over with acute or convalescent COVID-19. CDR3s include the opening cysteine and the closing phenylalanine or tryptophan. D genes are given only for firm matches. The size of a clone is reported for some rows only, either as once, few or many, or as a class for expanded clones.

TRBJ2-7 | NA | TRBV7-9 | NA | CASSAGTIYEQYF | TGTGCCAGCTCGGCCGGGACAATCTACGAGCAGTACTTC
TRBJ2-7 | TRBD1 | TRBV28 | NA | CAIQGTDLYEQYF | TGTGCCATTCAGGGGACAGATCTCTACGAGCAGTACTTC
TRBJ1-2 | NA | TRBV5-1 | NA | CASSLAFLAGQDGYTF | TGCGCCAGCAGCTTGGCCTTTCTGGCGGGGCAAGATGGCTACACCTTC
TRBJ2-3 | NA | TRBV24-1 | NA | CATSDPSGVDTQYF | TGTGCCACCAGTGATCCATCAGGGGTAGATACGCAGTATTTT
TRBJ2-7 | TRBD1 | TRBV9 | NA | CASSVALGQGKQYF | TGTGCCAGCAGCGTAGCCCTGGGACAGGGTAAGCAGTACTTC
TRBJ1-2 | TRBD1 | TRBV7-9 | few | CASSFPDRGNYGYTF | TGTGCCAGCAGCTTCCCCGACAGGGGAAACTATGGCTACACCTTC
TRBJ1-6 | TRBD1 | TRBV18 | NA | CASSPIEGQGAHSPLHF | TGTGCCAGCTCACCAATTGAGGGACAGGGGGCGCATTCACCCCTCCACTTT
TRBJ1-5 | NA | TRBV5-6 | few | CASSLRGALKQPQHF | TGTGCCAGCAGCCTACGGGGGGCCTTGAAACAGCCCCAGCATTTT
TRBJ1-1 | NA | TRBV5-1 | NA | CASSLWQDKTEAFF | TGCGCCAGCAGCTTGTGGCAGGATAAAACTGAAGCTTTCTTT
TRBJ2-7 | TRBD1 | TRBV7-2 | NA | CASSLQGEVGEQYF | TGTGCCAGCAGCTTACAGGGGGAAGTCGGCGAGCAGTACTTC
TRBJ2-7 | NA | TRBV30 | NA | CAWTHVLAVGGEYF | TGTGCCTGGACACACGTCCTGGCAGTAGGGGGGGAGTACTTC
TRBJ2-7 | TRBD2 | TRBV5-1 | NA | CASSERDYLEQYF | TGCGCCAGCAGCGAAAGGGACTACCTAGAGCAGTACTTC
TRBJ1-2 | NA | TRBV19 | NA | CASGRDHYGYTF | TGTGCCAGTGGCAGGGATCACTATGGCTACACCTTC
TRBJ1-2 | NA | TRBV7-2 | NA | CASSLDLLRGAGSGYTF | TGTGCCAGCAGCTTAGACCTCCTCAGGGGTGCCGGTAGTGGCTACACCTTC
TRBJ1-2 | NA | TRBV24-1 | NA | CATSDGRKGGYTF | TGTGCCACCAGTGATGGAAGGAAGGGGGGCTACACCTTC
TRBJ2-5 | TRBD2 | TRBV19 | NA | CASSISAGGAETQYF | TGTGCCAGTAGTATCTCAGCGGGAGGAGCAGAGACCCAGTACTTC
TRBJ1-6 | NA | TRBV7-6 | few | CASSSAGGQNSPLHF | TGTGCCAGCAGCTCGGCGGGGGGCCAAAATTCACCCCTCCACTTT
TRBJ2-1 | TRBD1 | TRBV28 | NA | CASSLNLGQGEGNEQFF | TGTGCCAGCAGTTTAAATCTAGGACAGGGCGAGGGTAATGAGCAGTTCTTC
TRBJ2-6 | NA | TRBV30 | NA | CAWNKGRSGANVLTF | TGTGCCTGGAACAAGGGGCGGTCTGGGGCCAACGTCCTGACTTTC
TRBJ1-2 | NA | TRBV2 | NA | CASIRGTTSYGYTF | TGTGCCAGCATCCGGGGTACAACGTCCTATGGCTACACCTTC
TRBJ2-6 | NA | TRBV7-2 | few | CASSLRAVRAGANVLTF | TGTGCCAGCAGCTTAAGGGCGGTGAGGGCCGGGGCCAACGTCCTGACTTTC
TRBJ2-7 | NA | TRBV20-1 | NA | CSAGQNYEQYF | TGCAGTGCAGGACAGAACTACGAGCAGTACTTC
TRBJ1-2 | NA | TRBV5-6 | few | CASSFSAGSSYGYTF | TGTGCCAGCAGCTTCTCGGCAGGATCCTCCTATGGCTACACCTTC
TRBJ2-7 | TRBD2 | TRBV5-4 | NA | CASTLGKREGHYEQYF | TGTGCCAGCACCTTGGGGAAGCGGGAGGGTCACTACGAGCAGTACTTC
TRBJ2-5 | TRBD2 | TRBV7-2 | NA | CASSLAGTSGTQYF | TGTGCCAGCAGCTTAGCCGGGACTAGTGGGACCCAGTACTTC
TRBJ2-1 | NA | TRBV27 | NA | CASSSTDNYNEQFF | TGTGCCAGCAGTTCCACGGACAACTACAATGAGCAGTTCTTC
TRBJ2-1 | TRBD2 | TRBV28 | NA | CASSSPLLAETGPYNEQFF | TGTGCCAGCAGTTCTCCCCTCCTAGCGGAAACGGGCCCCTACAATGAGCAGTTCTTC
TRBJ2-4 | NA | TRBV18 | NA | CASSPLPRAAKNIQYF | TGTGCCAGCTCACCATTACCCAGGGCGGCCAAAAACATTCAGTACTTC
TRBJ1-2 | NA | TRBV3-1/TRBV3-2 | NA | CASSQDLGRDGYTF | TGTGCCAGCAGCCAAGACCTAGGGAGGGATGGCTACACCTTC
TRBJ1-5 | NA | TRBV6-5 | NA | CASSPDQGSNQPQHF | TGTGCCAGCAGTCCTGACCAGGGTAGCAATCAGCCCCAGCATTTT
TRBJ2-7 | NA | TRBV5-4 | NA | CASSLEAHYEQYF | TGTGCCAGCAGCTTGGAAGCCCACTACGAGCAGTACTTC
TRBJ1-6 | TRBD1 | TRBV19 | NA | CASNQGTGKNSPLHF | TGTGCCAGTAACCAGGGGACAGGGAAGAATTCACCCCTCCACTTT
TRBJ1-6 | NA | TRBV7-2 | once | CASSPQGINNSPLHF | TGTGCCAGCAGCCCGCAGGGGATTAATAATTCACCCCTCCACTTT
TRBJ2-1 | TRBD2 | TRBV9 | NA | CASRAGEPSNEQFF | TGTGCCAGCAGGGCGGGAGAGCCCTCAAATGAGCAGTTCTTC
TRBJ2-1 | NA | TRBV10-1 | NA | CASSERTGQMGRSNEQFF | TGCGCCAGCAGTGAGCGGACCGGACAGATGGGCCGATCGAATGAGCAGTTCTTC
TRBJ2-3 | TRBD2 | TRBV10-1 | NA | CASSSLSGTSGSTDTQYF | TGCGCCAGCAGTTCCCTCTCCGGGACTAGCGGATCCACAGATACGCAGTATTTT
TRBJ2-5 | NA | TRBV7-9 | NA | CASSLSLETQYF | TGTGCCAGCAGCTTATCCTTAGAGACCCAGTACTTC
TRBJ1-6 | TRBD1 | TRBV2 | NA | CASSGTGGAGSPLHF | TGTGCCAGCAGTGGCACAGGGGGCGCGGGGTCACCCCTCCACTTT
TRBJ2-6 | NA | TRBV19 | NA | CASRRTDPPGANVLTF | TGTGCCAGTAGAAGGACAGACCCCCCTGGGGCCAACGTCCTGACTTTC
TRBJ2-5 | NA | TRBV10-3 | NA | CAISEGTGGGLATQYF | TGTGCCATCAGTGAGGGTACTGGCGGGGGCTTAGCGACCCAGTACTTC
TRBJ2-5 | TRBD2 | TRBV12-3/TRBV12-4 | few | CASSFGQRGYF | TGTGCCAGCAGTTTTGGCCAGCGGGGGTACTTC
TRBJ2-1 | TRBD2 | TRBV15 | NA | CATSSPGLAGGPGEQFF | TGTGCCACCAGCAGTCCGGGACTAGCGGGGGGGCCGGGTGAGCAGTTCTTC
TRBJ2-2 | TRBD2 | TRBV10-1 | few | CASSPGTSGGNTGELFF | TGCGCCAGCAGTCCCGGGACTAGCGGGGGAAACACCGGGGAGCTGTTTTTT
TRBJ2-1 | TRBD2 | TRBV19 | NA | CASSIDLWSSGGDNEQFF | TGTGCCAGTAGTATAGATCTATGGAGTAGCGGGGGGGACAATGAGCAGTTCTTC
TRBJ2-5 | TRBD2 | TRBV29-1 | NA | CSVVSGRLETQYF | TGCAGCGTTGTGAGCGGGAGATTAGAGACCCAGTACTTC
TRBJ2-6 | NA | TRBV19 | NA | CASRAGARSGANVLTF | TGTGCCAGTAGGGCAGGGGCTCGCTCTGGGGCCAACGTCCTGACTTTC
TRBJ2-2 | NA | TRBV14 | NA | CASAPPGVRTGELFF | TGTGCCAGCGCACCTCCGGGTGTTAGGACCGGGGAGCTGTTTTTT
TRBJ2-7 | NA | TRBV30 | NA | CAWGLYLTGSYEQYF | TGTGCCTGGGGACTATACCTGACCGGGTCCTACGAGCAGTACTTC
TRBJ2-3 | TRBD2 | TRBV7-8 | NA | CASSPQRGASTDTQYF | TGTGCCAGCAGCCCCCAGCGGGGGGCCTCCACAGATACGCAGTATTTT
TRBJ1-5 | TRBD1 | TRBV28 | NA | CASSFQTGVDQPQHF | TGTGCCAGCAGTTTCCAGACAGGGGTGGATCAGCCCCAGCATTTT
TRBJ2-2 | NA | TRBV11-2 | NA | CASSFLAGVNGELFF | TGTGCCAGCAGCTTTTTGGCAGGGGTAAACGGGGAGCTGTTTTTT
TRBJ2-1 | NA | TRBV7-2 | NA | CASSLQGPTYNEQFF | TGTGCCAGCAGCTTACAGGGTCCCACCTACAATGAGCAGTTCTTC
TRBJ2-2 | NA | TRBV28 | few | CATSFRTYGELFF | TGTGCCACCTCTTTTAGGACATACGGGGAGCTGTTTTTT
TRBJ1-5 | NA | TRBV6-5 | few | CASTTPPGPQHF | TGTGCCAGCACAACACCTCCAGGGCCCCAGCATTTT
TRBJ2-7 | TRBD1 | TRBV4-1 | NA | CASSQGGQSYEQYF | TGCGCCAGCAGCCAAGGGGGACAGTCCTACGAGCAGTACTTC
TRBJ2-7 | NA | TRBV19 | NA | CASSIVGGNLYEQYF | TGTGCCAGTAGTATAGTGGGAGGTAACCTCTACGAGCAGTACTTC
TRBJ2-5 | TRBD1 | TRBV5-8 | NA | CASSPDRAQETQYF | TGTGCCAGCAGCCCGGACAGGGCTCAGGAGACCCAGTACTTC